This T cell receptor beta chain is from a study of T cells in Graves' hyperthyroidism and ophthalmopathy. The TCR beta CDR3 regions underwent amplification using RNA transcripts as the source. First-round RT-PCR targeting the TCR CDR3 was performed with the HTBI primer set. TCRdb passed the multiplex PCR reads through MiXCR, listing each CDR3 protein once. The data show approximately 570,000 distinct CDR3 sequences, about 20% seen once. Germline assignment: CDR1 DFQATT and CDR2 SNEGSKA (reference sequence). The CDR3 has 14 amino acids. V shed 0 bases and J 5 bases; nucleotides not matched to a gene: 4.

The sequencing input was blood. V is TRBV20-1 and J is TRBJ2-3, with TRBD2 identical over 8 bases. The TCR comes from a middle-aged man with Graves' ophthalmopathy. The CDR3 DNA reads TGCAGTGCTAGAGATCGACTAGCGAGAGATACGCAGTATTTT. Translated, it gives CSARDRLARDTQYF.